Below are 3 T cell receptor beta chains sequenced from a single sample in a study of blood T cell repertoires in COVID-19. TCRdb's copy holds only in-frame clones and misses some; the assay was immunoSEQ multiplex PCR. The sample consists of under 300,000 clones, roughly 82% of them appearing once. The sample comprised peripheral blood. The source of these receptors is a man at least 80 years old with acute or convalescent COVID-19.

The J gene is TRBJ1-4, the V gene TRBV5-1, with D perhaps TRBD1 (5 bases). Trimming took 2 bases from V and 7 from J, leaving 21 bases between them. Germline V gene sequence: CDR1 SGHRS, CDR2 YFSETQ. The CDR3 has 17 amino acids. The DNA for the CDR3 is TGCGCCAGCAGCTTAAGACCCCTCCCCCAGGGCGGTGAAAAACTGTTTTTT. Its protein product is CASSLRPLPQGGEKLFF.

This clone was observed a single time. This chain joins TRBV5-1 and TRBJ2-1, with 8 bases aligning to TRBD1. V trimming: 4 bases; J trimming: 7 bases; junction bases outside the gene matches: 7. CDR1 SGHRS and CDR2 YFSETQ come from the germline V gene. The CDR3 sequence is 14 residues long. CDR3 residues: CASSGGQGRNEQFF. In nucleotides, the CDR3 is TGCGCCAGCAGCGGAGGACAGGGTCGAAATGAGCAGTTCTTC.

The chain has TRBV5-1 and TRBJ2-1; 8 bases map to TRBD2. Germline trimming cut 0 bases from V and 0 bases from J; bases unmatched to any gene: 8. Germline V lookup: CDR1 SGHRS, CDR2 YFSETQ. The CDR3 covers 18 residues. The CDR3 DNA reads TGCGCCAGCAGCTTGGCCGCGGCTAGCGGGTTCTCCTACAATGAGCAGTTCTTC. Amino acid sequence: CASSLAAASGFSYNEQFF.